The 23 T cell receptor beta chains in this list originate from one sample, sequenced in a study of T cell responses to AZD1222 COVID-19 vaccine. Profiled with immunoSEQ multiplex PCR; TCRdb holds only in-frame clones, not every one. The sample has 250,000 or so clones, approximately 93% seen once; the top ten hold around 0.6%. Specimen: peripheral blood, collected on day 0 of AZD1222 vaccination. These receptors all stem from an adult in good health.

This clone appeared a few times. The chain recombines TRBV1 with TRBJ2-7; the D call of TRBD2 is as the table states it, not checked on the DNA. TRBV1 constitutes a pseudogene. The CDR3 is 17 residues long. CDR3 in amino acids: CTSSQEGGTRREYEQYF. In nucleotides, the CDR3 is TGCACCAGCAGCCAAGAGGGGGGGACTAGAAGAGAGTACGAGCAGTACTTC.

V and J are TRBV5-6 and TRBJ2-5, with 10 bases identical to TRBD2. From germline, CDR1 is SGHDT and CDR2 YYEEEE. The CDR3 sequence is 17 residues long. The J segment lost 5 bases and the V segment lost 6 bases, leaving 16 bases of the junction unmatched. CDR3 bases: TGTGCCAGCACCTCGAACGTAGCGGGGGGACGTTTGGAGACCCAGTACTTC. It yields the protein CASTSNVAGGRLETQYF.

This clone was recorded once. In the same sample, other DNA sequences code for this CDR3. The J gene is TRBJ2-1, the V gene TRBV7-2, with 11 bases aligning to TRBD2. J was trimmed by 8 bases and V by 2 bases; bases with no gene match: 5. This CDR3 is built from 15 residues. CDR1 SGHTA and CDR2 FQGNSA come from the germline V gene. This chain's CDR3 is CASSLSSGRFDEQFF. The CDR3, as DNA: TGTGCCAGCAGCTTATCTAGCGGGAGGTTCGATGAGCAGTTCTTC.

The chain is built from TRBV19 and TRBJ2-2; TRBD1 agrees at 7 bases. After removal of 9 bases from V and 7 bases from J, the junction contained 14 bases not matched to a gene. Germline V gene lookup returns CDR1 LNHDA and CDR2 SQIVND (reference sequence). This CDR3 comprises 15 residues. The CDR3, as DNA: TGTGCCAGCCGGTCGGATAAGGGGGCCATCGGGGAGCTGTTTTTT. Its protein product is CASRSDKGAIGELFF. Full variable domain (outside the CDR3, taken from reference TRBV19 and TRBJ2-2): DGGITQSPKYLFRKEGQNVTLSCEQNLNHDAMYWYRQDPGQGLRLIYYSQIVNDFQKGDIAEGYSVSREKKESFPLTVTSAQKNPTAFYLCASRSDKGAIGELFFGEGSRLTVL.

V and J are TRBV6-5 and TRBJ1-4; D may be TRBD1 (6 bases). Trimming pared 6 bases from V and 5 bases from J, leaving 16 bases between. From germline, CDR1 is MNHEY and CDR2 SVGAGI. The CDR3 is made up of 15 amino acids. CDR3 region: CASSPMGTKNEKLFF. Written as DNA, the CDR3 is TGTGCCAGCAGCCCAATGGGGACAAAGAATGAAAAACTGTTTTTT.

This chain joins TRBV5-6 and TRBJ1-1, with TRBD1 as a possible D gene (6 bases). The V gene's germline CDR1 is SGHDT and CDR2 YYEEEE. V gave up 5 bases and J gave up 4 bases, with 12 bases separating them. The CDR3 covers 13 residues. In DNA form, the CDR3 reads TGTGCCAGCAGTTTCAGAGGGGGCACTGAAGCTTTCTTT. It translates to CASSFRGGTEAFF.

The chain couples TRBV6-5 to TRBJ2-5; 7 bases align to TRBD1. The CDR3 spans 15 residues. Germline trimming cut 2 bases from V and 0 bases from J; bases unmatched to any gene: 3. Germline V gives CDR1 MNHEY, CDR2 SVGAGI. CDR3 sequence (DNA): TGTGCCAGCAGTTACAGAGACAGGGACCAAGAGACCCAGTACTTC. Translating gives CASSYRDRDQETQYF.

The chain has TRBV6-5 and TRBJ1-2, with a weak D call TRBD1 (5 bases). Germline V gives CDR1 MNHEY, CDR2 SVGAGI. V lost 6 bases and J lost 2, with 10 bases in between. CDR3 length: 13 amino acids. The CDR3 loop reads CASRGQANYGYTF. Here the CDR3 DNA reads TGTGCCAGCAGGGGGCAGGCCAACTATGGCTACACCTTC.

The V and J genes are TRBV10-3 and TRBJ2-3, with D perhaps TRBD1 or TRBD2 (5 bases each). V shed 6 bases and J shed 5 bases, with 15 bases lying between them. This CDR3 region has 14 residues. CDR1 and CDR2 from the germline V gene are ENHRY and SYGVKD. CDR3 in DNA: TGTGCCATCAGCCGGGACCCGGATTTAGATACGCAGTATTTT. This encodes CAISRDPDLDTQYF.

The chain uses TRBV27 and TRBJ1-2; 9 bases are shared with TRBD1. V lost 6 bases to trimming and J lost 8 bases; unmatched junction nucleotides: 4. This CDR3 contains 12 residues. In germline, CDR1 is MNHEY, CDR2 SMNVEV (reference sequence). Here the CDR3 reads CASRGTGSGYTF. In DNA, the CDR3 is TGTGCCAGCAGGGGGACAGGGAGCGGCTACACCTTC.

J is TRBJ2-7 and V is TRBV9; TRBD2 agrees at 7 bases. The length of the CDR3 is 16 residues. Germline lookup yields CDR1 SGDLS and CDR2 YYNGEE. The junction had 6 bases not matched to a gene; V was cut back by 0 bases and J by 0 bases. The CDR3 region is CASSVGPTSVSYEQYF. In DNA form, the CDR3 reads TGTGCCAGCAGCGTAGGCCCAACTAGCGTCTCCTACGAGCAGTACTTC.

This chain uses TRBV7-2 with TRBJ1-5; D unclear. Trimming took off 3 bases at V and 6 bases at J, with 6 bases between the two ends. CDR1 SGHTA and CDR2 FQGNSA come from the germline V gene. The length of the CDR3 is 12 residues. The DNA for the CDR3 is TGTGCCAGCAGCTTGGACGTTCAGCCCCAGCATTTT. Translation: CASSLDVQPQHF.

The chain has TRBV3-1 (or the pseudogene TRBV3-2) and TRBJ2-7, with 10 bases matching TRBD1. The germline V gene has CDR1 LGHDT and CDR2 YNNKEL (reference sequence). The J segment lost 3 bases and the V segment lost 3 bases, leaving 5 bases of the junction unmatched. The length of the CDR3 is 15 residues. The DNA of the CDR3 is TGTGCCAGCAGCCAGGCGGGACAGGGGTTCTACGAGCAGTACTTC. It encodes CASSQAGQGFYEQYF.

The chain employs TRBV7-9 and TRBJ1-4; weak D call: TRBD1 (6 bases). The germline V and J ends were trimmed by 2 bases and 4 bases, with 11 bases remaining between them. The V gene's germline CDR1 is SEHNR and CDR2 FQNEAQ (reference sequence). The CDR3 is 15 amino acids. The CDR3 is CASSLQTGINEKLFF. DNA of the CDR3: TGTGCCAGCAGCTTACAAACAGGGATTAATGAAAAACTGTTTTTT.

The genes are TRBV5-1 and TRBJ1-5; no firm D call. Trimming stripped 0 bases from V and 5 bases from J, with 6 bases between. Germline values: CDR1 SGHRS, CDR2 YFSETQ. CDR3 length: 13 residues. CDR3 DNA sequence: TGCGCCAGCAGCTTGGCCCCTCATCAGCCCCAGCATTTT. Translated: CASSLAPHQPQHF.

This clone was detected only a few times. V and J are TRBV7-8 and TRBJ1-5; 7 nucleotides line up with TRBD1. V lost 5 bases to trimming and J lost 4 bases; unmatched junction nucleotides: 5. Germline CDR1 and CDR2: SGHVS and FQNEAQ. This CDR3 has 14 amino acids. CDR3 in amino acids: CASSPDRANQPQHF. The CDR3 DNA reads as TGTGCCAGCAGCCCCGACAGGGCGAATCAGCCCCAGCATTTT.

The chain carries TRBV25-1 and TRBJ1-2; 8 bases agree with TRBD1. This CDR3 spans 16 amino acids. Germline loops: CDR1 MGHDK, CDR2 SYGVNS. V was clipped by 1 base and J by 4 bases; unmatched bases: 8. The CDR3 bases are TGTGCCAGCAGTGAATCGAGTGGGACAGGAACCTATGGCTACACCTTC. It translates to CASSESSGTGTYGYTF.

The V gene is TRBV6-5, the J gene TRBJ2-3, with 9 bases identical to TRBD2. CDR1 is MNHEY and CDR2 is SVGAGI in the germline V gene. The V gene end was trimmed by 2 bases and the J gene end by 1 base; junction bases not matched to a gene: 4. The CDR3 contains 16 residues. The CDR3 loop reads CASSYAAGGRTDTQYF. For the CDR3, the DNA is TGTGCCAGCAGTTACGCGGCGGGAGGGCGCACAGATACGCAGTATTTT.

The chain carries TRBV7-2 and TRBJ1-6; D gene ambiguous. CDR1 SGHTA and CDR2 FQGNSA come from the germline V gene. V was trimmed by 1 base and J by 9 bases, leaving 7 bases between them. This CDR3 comprises 13 residues. CDR3 sequence: CASSLVEGSPLHF. Here the CDR3 DNA reads TGTGCCAGCAGCTTAGTAGAGGGTTCACCCCTCCACTTT.

V gene TRBV6-5 combines with J gene TRBJ2-7; maybe TRBD2 (7 bases). CDR3 length: 13 residues. Trimming cost V 7 bases and J 6 bases, with 16 bases left between them. In germline, CDR1 is MNHEY, CDR2 SVGAGI. This chain's CDR3 is CASTYGGAAEQYF. In DNA, the CDR3 is TGTGCCAGCACCTATGGGGGGGCGGCCGAGCAGTACTTC.

For this clone: This same CDR3 is encoded by further DNA sequences in the sample. The J gene is TRBJ1-5, the V gene TRBV7-2, with D unclear. Germline CDR1 is SGHTA and CDR2 is FQGNSA. The V and J ends lost 4 bases and 4 bases respectively, with 8 bases between them. This CDR3 has 13 amino acids. CDR3 protein: CASSSQENQPQHF. Here the CDR3 DNA reads TGTGCCAGCAGCTCGCAGGAAAATCAGCCCCAGCATTTT.

This clone was detected once. The J gene is TRBJ2-5, the V gene TRBV5-5; 7 bases fit TRBD1. Trimming removed 3 bases from V and 2 bases from J; junction bases left unmatched: 4. The CDR3 covers 14 residues. Germline CDR1 reads SGHKS; CDR2 reads YYEKEE (reference sequence). The CDR3 bases are TGTGCCAGCAGCTCGGGACAGTTACAAGAGACCCAGTACTTC. This translates into CASSSGQLQETQYF.

The genes are TRBV29-1 and TRBJ2-3, with D tentatively TRBD1 (6 bases). The germline V gene encodes CDR1 SQVTM and CDR2 ANQGSEA. This CDR3 is built from 14 residues. The V and J ends lost 2 bases and 3 bases respectively, with 12 bases between them. The CDR3 region is CSVERGGLTDTQYF. The CDR3 coding sequence is TGCAGCGTTGAACGAGGGGGTCTGACAGATACGCAGTATTTT.